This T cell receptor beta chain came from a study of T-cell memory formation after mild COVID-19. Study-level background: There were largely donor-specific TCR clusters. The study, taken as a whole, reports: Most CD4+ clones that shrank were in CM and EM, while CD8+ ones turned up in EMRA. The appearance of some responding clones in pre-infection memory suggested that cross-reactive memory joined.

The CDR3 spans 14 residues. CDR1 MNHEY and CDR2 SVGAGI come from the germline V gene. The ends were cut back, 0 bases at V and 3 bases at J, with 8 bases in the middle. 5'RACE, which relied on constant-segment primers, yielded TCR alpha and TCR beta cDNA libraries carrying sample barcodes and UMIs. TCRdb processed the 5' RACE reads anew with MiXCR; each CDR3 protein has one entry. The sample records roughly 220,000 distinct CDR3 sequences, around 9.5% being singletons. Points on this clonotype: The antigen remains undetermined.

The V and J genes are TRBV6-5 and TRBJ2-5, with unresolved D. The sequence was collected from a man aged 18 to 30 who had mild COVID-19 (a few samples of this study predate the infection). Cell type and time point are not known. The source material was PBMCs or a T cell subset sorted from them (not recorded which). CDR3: CASSYSNGKETQYF. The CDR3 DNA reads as TGTGCCAGCAGTTACTCGAATGGGAAAGAGACCCAGTACTTC.